A selection of T cell receptor beta chains follows, all from one sample in a study of shared clonotypes between healthy human individuals. Only in-frame clones appear in the TCRdb table, and some are missing; sequencing was by immunoSEQ multiplex PCR. The repertoire has 700,000 to 950,000 clones, about 97% of them found once; the top ten carry less than 0.25%. The sequencing sample was made of naive CD8+ T cells sorted from blood. The receptors were sampled from a man younger than 40 in good health. Both conserved end residues are part of each CDR3. Each record gives: V gene, CDR3 length, clone size, D gene, J gene, CDR3 DNA, CDR3 protein. D genes are given only for firm matches. Not all rows give a size; the values are once, few, many and, for expanded clones, a class.

V gene: TRBV27
CDR3 length: 14
clone size: NA
D gene: NA
J gene: TRBJ1-2
CDR3 DNA: TGTGCCAGCAGTTTATCGCGTACGGTCTATGGCTACACCTTC
CDR3 protein: CASSLSRTVYGYTF

V gene: TRBV4-2
CDR3 length: 17
clone size: NA
D gene: TRBD2
J gene: TRBJ2-7
CDR3 DNA: TGTGCCAGCAGCCAGGAAATCCTAGCGGGAGGGCTGGGCGAGCAGTACTTC
CDR3 protein: CASSQEILAGGLGEQYF

V gene: TRBV19
CDR3 length: 15
clone size: once
D gene: NA
J gene: TRBJ1-1
CDR3 DNA: TGTGCCAGTAGTATTAGTGGGGCGGGGGACACTGAAGCTTTCTTT
CDR3 protein: CASSISGAGDTEAFF

V gene: TRBV29-1
CDR3 length: 14
clone size: NA
D gene: NA
J gene: TRBJ2-7
CDR3 DNA: TGCAGCGTTAATGGGGGGGCCGGGAACTACGAGCAGTACTTC
CDR3 protein: CSVNGGAGNYEQYF

V gene: TRBV29-1
CDR3 length: 15
clone size: NA
D gene: TRBD2
J gene: TRBJ2-7
CDR3 DNA: TGCAGCGTTGAAGAAACCAGCGGGAGTTCCTACGAGCAGTACTTC
CDR3 protein: CSVEETSGSSYEQYF

V gene: TRBV6-1
CDR3 length: 16
clone size: NA
D gene: NA
J gene: TRBJ2-7
CDR3 DNA: TGTGCCAGCAGTGTAATTGCCGGGACACGGACTATGGAGCAGTACTTC
CDR3 protein: CASSVIAGTRTMEQYF

V gene: TRBV27
CDR3 length: 14
clone size: NA
D gene: NA
J gene: TRBJ2-7
CDR3 DNA: TGTGCCAGCAAAGCTGGCAGTTACCTCTACGAGCAGTACTTC
CDR3 protein: CASKAGSYLYEQYF

V gene: TRBV6-1
CDR3 length: 15
clone size: once
D gene: TRBD1
J gene: TRBJ1-4
CDR3 DNA: TGTGCCAGCAGTGAATGGGGACAGGGTGGCGAAAAACTGTTTTTT
CDR3 protein: CASSEWGQGGEKLFF

V gene: TRBV10-2
CDR3 length: 12
clone size: NA
D gene: NA
J gene: TRBJ2-7
CDR3 DNA: TGCGCCAGCAGTGAAGCCTCCTACGAGCAGTACTTC
CDR3 protein: CASSEASYEQYF

V gene: TRBV6-1
CDR3 length: 15
clone size: NA
D gene: NA
J gene: TRBJ2-7
CDR3 DNA: TGTGCCAGCAGTGCTCCCCCGACAGGAAACTACGAGCAGTACTTC
CDR3 protein: CASSAPPTGNYEQYF

V gene: TRBV10-1
CDR3 length: 13
clone size: NA
D gene: TRBD2
J gene: TRBJ2-1
CDR3 DNA: TGCGCCAGCAGTGTAGCGGGAGACAATGAGCAGTTCTTC
CDR3 protein: CASSVAGDNEQFF

V gene: TRBV6-5
CDR3 length: 15
clone size: once
D gene: NA
J gene: TRBJ1-1
CDR3 DNA: TGTGCCAGCAGTTACGGGGGCAGTGCCAACACTGAAGCTTTCTTT
CDR3 protein: CASSYGGSANTEAFF

V gene: TRBV30
CDR3 length: 11
clone size: once
D gene: NA
J gene: TRBJ1-1
CDR3 DNA: TGTGCCTGGGGACAAAACACTGAAGCTTTCTTT
CDR3 protein: CAWGQNTEAFF

V gene: TRBV7-9
CDR3 length: 12
clone size: NA
D gene: NA
J gene: TRBJ2-1
CDR3 DNA: TGTGCCAGCAGTGATCTATACAATGAGCAGTTCTTC
CDR3 protein: CASSDLYNEQFF

V gene: TRBV29-1
CDR3 length: 10
clone size: NA
D gene: NA
J gene: TRBJ2-1
CDR3 DNA: TGCAGCGTTAATAACAATGAGCAGTTCTTC
CDR3 protein: CSVNNNEQFF

V gene: TRBV7-2
CDR3 length: 15
clone size: NA
D gene: TRBD2
J gene: TRBJ2-1
CDR3 DNA: TGTGCCAGCAGGTACACTAGCGGGAGATCCAATGAGCAGTTCTTC
CDR3 protein: CASRYTSGRSNEQFF

V gene: TRBV7-9
CDR3 length: 18
clone size: NA
D gene: NA
J gene: TRBJ2-6
CDR3 DNA: TGTGCCAGCAGCCGCCGGGACCCTGAGAGAACGGGGGCCAACGTCCTGACTTTC
CDR3 protein: CASSRRDPERTGANVLTF